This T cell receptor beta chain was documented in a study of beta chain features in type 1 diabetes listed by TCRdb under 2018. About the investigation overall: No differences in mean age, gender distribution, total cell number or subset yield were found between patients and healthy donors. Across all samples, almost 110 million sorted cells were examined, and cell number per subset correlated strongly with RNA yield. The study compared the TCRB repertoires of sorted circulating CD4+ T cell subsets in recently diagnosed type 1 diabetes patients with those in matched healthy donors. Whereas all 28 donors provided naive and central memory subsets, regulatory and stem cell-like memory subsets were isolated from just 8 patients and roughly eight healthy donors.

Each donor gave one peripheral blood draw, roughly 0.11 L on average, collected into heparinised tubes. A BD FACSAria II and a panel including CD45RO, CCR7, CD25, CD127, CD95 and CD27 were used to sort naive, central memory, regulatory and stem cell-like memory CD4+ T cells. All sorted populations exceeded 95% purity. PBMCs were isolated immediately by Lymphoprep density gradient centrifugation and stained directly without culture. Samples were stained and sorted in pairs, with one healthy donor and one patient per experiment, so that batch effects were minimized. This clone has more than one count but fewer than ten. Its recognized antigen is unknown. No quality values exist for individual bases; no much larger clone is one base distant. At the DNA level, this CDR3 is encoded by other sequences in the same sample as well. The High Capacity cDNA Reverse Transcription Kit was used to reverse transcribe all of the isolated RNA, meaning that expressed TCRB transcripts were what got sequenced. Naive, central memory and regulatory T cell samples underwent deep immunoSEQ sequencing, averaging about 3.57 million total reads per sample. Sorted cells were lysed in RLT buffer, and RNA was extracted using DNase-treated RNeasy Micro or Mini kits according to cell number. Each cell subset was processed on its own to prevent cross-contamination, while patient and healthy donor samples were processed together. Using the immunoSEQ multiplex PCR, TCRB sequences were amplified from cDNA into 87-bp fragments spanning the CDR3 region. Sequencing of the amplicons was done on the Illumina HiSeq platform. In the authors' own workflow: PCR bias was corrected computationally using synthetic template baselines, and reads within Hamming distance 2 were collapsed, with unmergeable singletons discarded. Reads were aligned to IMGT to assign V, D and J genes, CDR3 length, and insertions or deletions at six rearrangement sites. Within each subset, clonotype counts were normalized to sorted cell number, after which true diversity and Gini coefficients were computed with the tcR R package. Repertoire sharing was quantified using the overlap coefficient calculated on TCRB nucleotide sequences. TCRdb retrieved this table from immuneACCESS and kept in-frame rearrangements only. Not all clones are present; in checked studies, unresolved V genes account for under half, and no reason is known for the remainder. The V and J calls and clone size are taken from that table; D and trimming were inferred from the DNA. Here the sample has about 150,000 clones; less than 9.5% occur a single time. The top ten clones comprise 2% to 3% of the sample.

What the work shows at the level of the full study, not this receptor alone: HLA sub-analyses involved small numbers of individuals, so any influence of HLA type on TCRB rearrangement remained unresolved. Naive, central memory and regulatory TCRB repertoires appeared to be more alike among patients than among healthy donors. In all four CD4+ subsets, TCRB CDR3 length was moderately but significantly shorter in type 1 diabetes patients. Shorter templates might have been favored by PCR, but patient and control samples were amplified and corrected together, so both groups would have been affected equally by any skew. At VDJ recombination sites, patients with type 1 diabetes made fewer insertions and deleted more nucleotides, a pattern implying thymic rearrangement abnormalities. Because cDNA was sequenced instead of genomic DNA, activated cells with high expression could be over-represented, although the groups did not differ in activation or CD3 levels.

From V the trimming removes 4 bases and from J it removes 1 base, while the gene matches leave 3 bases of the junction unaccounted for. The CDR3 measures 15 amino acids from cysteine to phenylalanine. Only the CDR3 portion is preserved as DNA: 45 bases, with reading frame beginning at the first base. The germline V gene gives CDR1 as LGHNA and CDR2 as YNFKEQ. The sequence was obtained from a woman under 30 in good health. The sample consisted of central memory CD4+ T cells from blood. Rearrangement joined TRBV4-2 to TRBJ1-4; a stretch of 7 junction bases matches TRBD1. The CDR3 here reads CASSPRQGTNEKLFF. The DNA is TGTGCCAGCAGCCCGAGACAGGGAACTAATGAAAAACTGTTTTTT.